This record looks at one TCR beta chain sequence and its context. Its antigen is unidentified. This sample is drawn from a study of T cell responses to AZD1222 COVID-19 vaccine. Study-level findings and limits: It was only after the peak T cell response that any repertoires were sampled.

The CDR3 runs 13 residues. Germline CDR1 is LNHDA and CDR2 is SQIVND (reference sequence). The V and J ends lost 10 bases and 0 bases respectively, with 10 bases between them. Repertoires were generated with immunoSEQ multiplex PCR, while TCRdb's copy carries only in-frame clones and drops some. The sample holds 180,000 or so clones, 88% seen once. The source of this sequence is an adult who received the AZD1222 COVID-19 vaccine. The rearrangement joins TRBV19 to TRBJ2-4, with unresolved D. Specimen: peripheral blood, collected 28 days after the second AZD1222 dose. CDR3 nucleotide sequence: TGTGCCACCTCGGACGCAGCCAAAAACATTCAGTACTTC. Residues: CATSDAAKNIQYF.